These 6 T cell receptor beta chains came from one sample sequenced in a study of CD8+ T cells in alopecia areata. After isolation, RNA underwent reverse transcription to generate cDNA as the sequencing template. The assay was immunoSEQ multiplex PCR, and TCRdb's table has in-frame clones only and misses some. The sample has approximately 180,000 clones, approximately 59% seen once. The sequenced sample was CD4+ T cells sorted from blood, obtained at week 0. Source of these receptors: a human donor with alopecia areata.

This clone was seen only a few times. The chain couples TRBV19 to TRBJ2-1, with 11 nucleotides matching TRBD2. Germline V gene data show CDR1 as LNHDA and CDR2 as SQIVND (reference sequence). The junction had 6 bases not matched to a gene; V was cut back by 5 bases and J by 6 bases. The CDR3 sequence is 15 residues long. CDR3 in DNA: TGTGCCAGTAGTCAATCCGGGACTAGCGGCAATGAGCAGTTCTTC. It specifies CASSQSGTSGNEQFF.

The J gene is TRBJ2-3, the V gene TRBV30; D call uncertain. The V gene's germline CDR1 is GTSNPN and CDR2 SVGIG (reference sequence). The V and J ends lost 2 bases and 2 bases respectively, with 5 bases between them. The CDR3 covers 12 residues. The CDR3 DNA sequence: TGTGCCTGGAGTCAGGACACAGATACGCAGTATTTT. Its protein product is CAWSQDTDTQYF.

CDR3 amino acids: CASSTGQGNIQYF. The CDR3 nucleotides read TGTGCCAGCAGCACCGGACAGGGAAACATTCAGTACTTC. The chain carries TRBV7-8 and TRBJ2-4, with 8 bases aligning to TRBD1. V shed 5 bases, J shed 6 bases, and the junction held 3 bases outside the gene matches. The germline gives CDR1 SGHVS, CDR2 FQNEAQ. The CDR3 sequence is 13 residues long.

The V call is TRBV30, the J call TRBJ1-2, with 7 nucleotides matching TRBD1. CDR3 size: 14 residues. The germline V gene encodes CDR1 GTSNPN and CDR2 SVGIG (reference sequence). V was clipped by 3 bases and J by 7 bases; unmatched bases: 11. The CDR3 loop is CAWSRRQGAIGYTF. Written as DNA, the CDR3 is TGTGCCTGGAGCAGGAGACAGGGAGCGATTGGCTACACCTTC.

V gene TRBV9 combines with J gene TRBJ2-7; maybe TRBD2 (5 bases). V lost 3 bases and J 1 base, leaving 17 bases between the germline ends. Per the germline V gene, CDR1 is SGDLS and CDR2 is YYNGEE. The CDR3 runs 16 residues. This CDR3 reads CASSANWRALSYEQYF. The DNA of the CDR3 is TGTGCCAGCAGCGCTAATTGGCGGGCCCTATCCTACGAGCAGTACTTC.

This chain links TRBV30 with TRBJ1-6; TRBD1 matches 8 bases. The CDR3 covers 15 residues. J was trimmed by 10 bases and V by 4 bases; bases with no gene match: 12. Germline assignment: CDR1 GTSNPN and CDR2 SVGIG (reference sequence). This chain's CDR3 is CAWNTDRGTGSPLHF. The CDR3 DNA follows: TGTGCCTGGAATACAGACAGGGGAACGGGATCACCCCTCCACTTT.